These 16 T cell receptor beta chains share one sample of origin, sequenced in a study of human T cells and chemical hapten exposure. Sample time point: pre-sensitization, week 0. Treatment indicated: therapeutic diphenylcyclopropenone sensitization with weekly scalp DPC. TCRdb reprocessed the RACE reads with MiXCR, giving one entry per CDR3 protein. The sample has over 55,000 distinct CDR3 sequences, roughly 9.8% seen once. The starting material was whole blood, obtained in connection with sensitization to the hapten diphenylcyclopropenone (DPC). The receptors here all came from a middle-aged man with alopecia areata. Some clones in this sample may be carry-over from other donors' samples.

V usage is TRBV19 and J usage is TRBJ2-3, with D possibly matching TRBD2 (6 bases). Germline values: CDR1 LNHDA, CDR2 SQIVND (reference sequence). V lost 7 bases, J lost 4 bases, and 18 bases lay in between. The CDR3 is made up of 15 amino acids. The CDR3 DNA reads as TGTGCCAGTACCGCGTACGGGAGTACGGCAGATACGCAGTATTTT. It specifies CASTAYGSTADTQYF.

This clonotype occurred a few times. The DNA for the CDR3 is TGTGCCAGCAGAACTAGCGGGATTTACGAGCAGTACTTC. Translation: CASRTSGIYEQYF. This chain joins TRBV27 and TRBJ2-7, with 10 bases matching TRBD2. After removal of 6 bases from V and 4 bases from J, the junction contained 3 bases not matched to a gene. The CDR3 totals 13 residues. Germline-derived CDR1 and CDR2 are MNHEY and SMNVEV (reference sequence).

This clonotype is labeled as medium-sized. Here the CDR3 DNA reads TGTGCCAGCAGTTCTCGGACTAGCGGTTACTCCTACAATGAGCAGTTCTTC. Translation: CASSSRTSGYSYNEQFF. V usage is TRBV28 and J usage is TRBJ2-1, with 10 positions matching TRBD2. The CDR3 length is 17 residues. Germline V gives CDR1 MDHEN, CDR2 SYDVKM. J was trimmed by 0 bases and V by 4 bases; bases with no gene match: 6.

The rearrangement joins TRBV7-9 to TRBJ2-7; perhaps D is TRBD1 or TRBD2 (5 bases each). CDR3 length: 14 residues. Germline CDR1 and CDR2: SEHNR and FQNEAQ (reference sequence). Trimming stripped 5 bases from V and 0 bases from J, with 11 bases between. This chain's CDR3 is CASSPLGTSYEQYF. CDR3 bases: TGTGCCAGCAGCCCCCTCGGGACCTCCTACGAGCAGTACTTC. The complete variable domain, with remaining parts taken from reference TRBV7-9 and TRBJ2-7, reads DTGVSQNPRHKITKRGQNVTFRCDPISEHNRLYWYRQTLGQGPEFLTYFQNEAQLEKSRLLSDRFSAERPKGSFSTLEIQRTEQGDSAMYLCASSPLGTSYEQYFGPGTRLTVT.

The rearrangement uses TRBV2 and TRBJ1-4; D is possibly TRBD1 (6 bases). The germline CDR1 and CDR2 sequences are SNHLY and FYNNEI. Trimming stripped 6 bases from V and 6 bases from J, with 11 bases between. The CDR3 sequence is 13 residues long. The CDR3 loop reads CASSSGTYEKLFF. The CDR3 DNA reads as TGTGCCAGCAGCTCAGGGACATATGAAAAACTGTTTTTT.

This clonotype came up many times. This chain uses TRBV19 with TRBJ2-1; 12 bases map to TRBD2. V lost 4 bases and J lost 8; bases outside the gene matches: 9. This CDR3 contains 16 residues. Per the germline V gene, CDR1 is LNHDA and CDR2 is SQIVND (reference sequence). The CDR3 DNA is TGTGCCAGTAGTACCTGGACTAGCGGGATCTCGGATGAGCAGTTCTTC. Encoded protein: CASSTWTSGISDEQFF.

V gene TRBV28 combines with J gene TRBJ2-7; 8 nucleotides align to TRBD1. V gave up 5 bases and J gave up 3 bases; unmatched junction bases: 12. CDR1 is MDHEN and CDR2 is SYDVKM in the germline V gene. There are 16 residues in the CDR3. Here the CDR3 DNA reads TGTGCCAGCAGTCCGCCCCACGGGACAGGCTACTACGAGCAGTACTTC. Amino acids: CASSPPHGTGYYEQYF. The full variable domain, with the rest looked up from reference TRBV28 and TRBJ2-7, is DVKVTQSSRYLVKRTGEKVFLECVQDMDHENMFWYRQDPGLGLRLIYFSYDVKMKEKGDIPEGYSVSREKKERFSLILESASTNQTSMYLCASSPPHGTGYYEQYFGPGTRLTVT.

This clonotype was seen more than once but under ten times. The chain combines TRBV2 with TRBJ1-1; D ambiguous. CDR1 and CDR2 (germline): SNHLY, FYNNEI. The CDR3 is 12 amino acids. Deletions cut 5 bases from V and 4 bases from J, with 8 bases between. CDR3 DNA: TGTGCCAGCAGTTTGACATCCACTGAAGCTTTCTTT. Translated, it gives CASSLTSTEAFF.

The chain employs TRBV27 and TRBJ2-7; D is uncertain. Trimming removed 3 bases at V and 7 bases at J, with 19 bases between. In germline, CDR1 is MNHEY, CDR2 SMNVEV (reference sequence). CDR3 length equals 15 residues. DNA for the CDR3: TGTGCCAGCAGTTTTGCCCGTGGCAGGAAGTGGGAGCAGTACTTC. As protein: CASSFARGRKWEQYF.

This clonotype was seen many times. The V call is TRBV10-3, the J call TRBJ2-1, with TRBD2 matching over 7 bases. Germline V gives CDR1 ENHRY, CDR2 SYGVKD. V gave up 0 bases and J gave up 4 bases; unmatched junction bases: 6. The CDR3 runs 16 residues. This CDR3 is CAISESPGGGYNEQFF. The CDR3 nucleotides read TGTGCCATCAGTGAGTCTCCGGGAGGAGGGTACAATGAGCAGTTCTTC.

This clonotype was observed at least ten times. The rearrangement joins TRBV7-3 to TRBJ2-2; 8 nucleotides align to TRBD1. CDR1 SGHTA and CDR2 FQGTGA come from the germline V gene. The CDR3 extends over 15 amino acids. Trimming removed 4 bases from V and 4 bases from J; junction bases left unmatched: 5. The CDR3 loop is CASSSTGGGTGELFF. CDR3 in DNA: TGTGCCAGCAGCTCAACAGGGGGAGGCACCGGGGAGCTGTTTTTT.

CDR3 loop: CASRGTDSHGYTF. The CDR3 DNA sequence: TGTGCCAGCAGGGGGACGGACTCCCATGGCTACACCTTC. The rearrangement uses TRBV6-2 or TRBV6-3 and TRBJ1-2; D might be TRBD1 (5 bases). This CDR3 is 13 amino acids long. Germline V gene sequence: CDR1 MNHEY, CDR2 SVGEGT. Trimming cost V 6 bases and J 6 bases, with 14 bases left between them.

The chain is built from TRBV20-1 and TRBJ2-7, with 7 nucleotides matching TRBD2. V was pared by 3 bases and J by 2 bases, with 4 bases of the junction left unmatched. Germline values: CDR1 DFQATT, CDR2 SNEGSKA (reference sequence). The CDR3 sequence is 13 residues long. The CDR3 nucleotides read TGCAGTGCTAGGGGGGAGGGCCCCTACGAGCAGTACTTC. This encodes CSARGEGPYEQYF.

This chain links TRBV28 with TRBJ1-2; D is ambiguous. Between the trimmed V and J ends, which lost 10 bases and 4 bases, there was a span of 10 bases. The CDR3 consists of 11 residues. CDR1 is MDHEN, CDR2 SYDVKM, per germline. The CDR3 DNA sequence: TGTGCCACTTTACAGAGCTATGGCTACACCTTC. This gives the protein CATLQSYGYTF.

CDR3 region: CASSFFSGANVLTF. The CDR3 nucleotides read TGTGCCAGCAGTTTTTTCTCTGGGGCCAACGTCCTGACTTTC. J is TRBJ2-6 and V is TRBV28, with D unclear. The length of the CDR3 is 14 residues. Per the germline V gene, CDR1 is MDHEN and CDR2 is SYDVKM. V gave up 3 bases and J gave up 0 bases, with 3 bases separating them.

This clonotype was seen a few times. V gene TRBV10-3 combines with J gene TRBJ2-5; TRBD1 matches 9 bases. The CDR3 runs to 15 residues. J lost 2 bases, V lost 7 bases, and 8 bases had no gene match. CDR1 and CDR2 (germline): ENHRY, SYGVKD. The CDR3 region has the DNA TGTGCCATCAAGCCGGGACAGGGTAAACAAGAGACCCAGTACTTC. As protein: CAIKPGQGKQETQYF.